This T cell receptor (beta chain) is drawn from a study of graft-versus-host responses after intestinal transplantation. Looking at the study overall: Every recipient underwent anti-thymocyte globulin induction, then tacrolimus and steroids for roughly three years.

The germline V gene encodes CDR1 MNHEY and CDR2 SVGAGI. V gave up 4 bases and J gave up 6 bases, with 7 bases separating them. The CDR3 contains 12 residues. Measured with immunoSEQ multiplex PCR; TCRdb has only the in-frame clones, and not every one. The profile covers 80,000 to 95,000 clones, with 85% to 95% appearing a single time and roughly 5.5% taken by the ten largest. Overall study results and limits: Early post-transplant HvG declines were associated with peak circulating GvH clone levels. Recipient marrow held GvH clones, some first seen in ileum or blood. Allografts carried high graft-versus-host to host-versus-graft clonal ratios in patients having graft-donor T cell macrochimerism.

On this clone itself: Its antigen is unidentified.

The sequences come from unstimulated CD8+ T cells sorted from spleen or lymph node cells, collected before intestinal transplant. V usage is TRBV6-5 and J usage is TRBJ1-5, with D possibly being TRBD1 (5 bases). The receptor was isolated from a human donor who received an intestinal transplant. CDR3 sequence reads: CASSSGGQPQHF. As DNA, the CDR3 is TGTGCCAGCAGTTCCGGGGGTCAGCCCCAGCATTTT.